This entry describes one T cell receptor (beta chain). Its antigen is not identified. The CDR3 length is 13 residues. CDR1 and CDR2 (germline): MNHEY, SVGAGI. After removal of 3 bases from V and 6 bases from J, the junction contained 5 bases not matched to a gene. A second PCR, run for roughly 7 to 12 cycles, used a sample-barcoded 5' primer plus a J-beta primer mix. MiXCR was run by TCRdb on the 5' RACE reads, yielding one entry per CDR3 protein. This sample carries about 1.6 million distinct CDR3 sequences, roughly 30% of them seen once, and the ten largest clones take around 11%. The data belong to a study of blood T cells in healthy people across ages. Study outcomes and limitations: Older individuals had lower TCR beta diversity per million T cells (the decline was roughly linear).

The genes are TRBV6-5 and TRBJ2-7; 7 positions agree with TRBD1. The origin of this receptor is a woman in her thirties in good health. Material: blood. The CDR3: CASSYKRDSEQYF. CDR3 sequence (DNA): TGTGCCAGCAGTTATAAGAGGGACAGCGAGCAGTACTTC.